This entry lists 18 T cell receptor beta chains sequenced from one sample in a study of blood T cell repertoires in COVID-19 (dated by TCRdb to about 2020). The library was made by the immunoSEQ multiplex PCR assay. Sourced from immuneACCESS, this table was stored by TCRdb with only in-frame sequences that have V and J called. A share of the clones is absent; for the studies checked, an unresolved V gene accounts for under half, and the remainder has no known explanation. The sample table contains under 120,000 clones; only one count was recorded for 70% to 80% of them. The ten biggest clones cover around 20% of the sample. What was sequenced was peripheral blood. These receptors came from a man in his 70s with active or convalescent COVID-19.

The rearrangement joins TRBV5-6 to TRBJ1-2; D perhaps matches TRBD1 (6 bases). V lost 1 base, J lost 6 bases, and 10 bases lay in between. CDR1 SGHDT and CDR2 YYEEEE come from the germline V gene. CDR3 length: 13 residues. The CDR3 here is CASSLWAGDGYTF. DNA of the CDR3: TGTGCCAGCAGCTTGTGGGCAGGGGATGGCTACACCTTC.

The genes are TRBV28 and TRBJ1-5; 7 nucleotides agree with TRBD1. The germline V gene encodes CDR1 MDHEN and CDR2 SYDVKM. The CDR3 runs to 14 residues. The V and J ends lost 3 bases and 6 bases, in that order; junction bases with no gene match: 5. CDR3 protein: CASSFPTGFQPQHF. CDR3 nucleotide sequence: TGTGCCAGCAGTTTCCCGACAGGGTTTCAGCCCCAGCATTTT.

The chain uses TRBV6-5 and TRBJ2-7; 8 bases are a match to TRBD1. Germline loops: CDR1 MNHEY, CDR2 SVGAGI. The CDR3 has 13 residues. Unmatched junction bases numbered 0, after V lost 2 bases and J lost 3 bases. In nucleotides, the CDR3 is TGTGCCAGCAGTTACGGGACAGGCTACGAGCAGTACTTC. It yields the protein CASSYGTGYEQYF.

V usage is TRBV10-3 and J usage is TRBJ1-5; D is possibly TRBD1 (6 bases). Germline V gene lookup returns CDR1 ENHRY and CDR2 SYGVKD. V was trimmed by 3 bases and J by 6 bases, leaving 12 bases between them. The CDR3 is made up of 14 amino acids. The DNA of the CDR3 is TGTGCCATCAGTGAAGGGGGTTCGGTTCAGCCCCAGCATTTT. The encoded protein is CAISEGGSVQPQHF.

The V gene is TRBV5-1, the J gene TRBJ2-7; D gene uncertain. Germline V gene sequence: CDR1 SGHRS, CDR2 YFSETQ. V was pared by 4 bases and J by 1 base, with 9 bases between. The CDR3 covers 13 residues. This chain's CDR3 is CASSPYRSYEQYF. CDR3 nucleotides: TGCGCCAGCAGCCCCTACCGTTCCTACGAGCAGTACTTC.

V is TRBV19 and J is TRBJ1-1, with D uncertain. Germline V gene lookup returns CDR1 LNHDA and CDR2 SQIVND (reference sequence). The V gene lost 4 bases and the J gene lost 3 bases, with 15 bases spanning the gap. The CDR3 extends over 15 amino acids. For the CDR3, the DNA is TGTGCCAGTAGTAACGGGTGGGTTGATCACACTGAAGCTTTCTTT. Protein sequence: CASSNGWVDHTEAFF.

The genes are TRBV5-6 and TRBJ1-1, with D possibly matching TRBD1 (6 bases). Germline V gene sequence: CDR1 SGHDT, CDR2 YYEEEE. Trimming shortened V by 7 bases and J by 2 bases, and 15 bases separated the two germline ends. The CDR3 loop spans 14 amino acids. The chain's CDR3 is CASLNRDINTEAFF. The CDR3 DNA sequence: TGTGCCAGCCTAAACAGGGATATTAACACTGAAGCTTTCTTT.

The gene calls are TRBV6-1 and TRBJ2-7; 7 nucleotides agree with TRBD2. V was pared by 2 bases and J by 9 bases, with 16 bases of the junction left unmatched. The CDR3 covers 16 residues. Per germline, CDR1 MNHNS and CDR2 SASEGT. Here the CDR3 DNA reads TGTGCCAGCAGTGAACAGGGACTACCCTCCCCTACGGCGCAGTACTTC. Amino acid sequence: CASSEQGLPSPTAQYF.

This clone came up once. The CDR3 loop is CASSINRGTSYGYTF. The CDR3 DNA follows: TGTGCCAGCAGCATAAACAGGGGCACTTCCTATGGCTACACCTTC. This rearrangement joins TRBV11-3 to TRBJ1-2; TRBD1 aligns across 7 bases. Losses at the gene ends were 5 bases for V and 4 bases for J; bases not matched to a gene: 10. Germline assignment: CDR1 SGHNT and CDR2 YENEEA. The CDR3 is made up of 15 amino acids.

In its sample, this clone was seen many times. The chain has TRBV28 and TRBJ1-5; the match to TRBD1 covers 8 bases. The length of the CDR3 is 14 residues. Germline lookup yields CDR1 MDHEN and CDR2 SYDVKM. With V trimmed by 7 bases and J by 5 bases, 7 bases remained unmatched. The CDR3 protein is CASTPGTGDQPQHF. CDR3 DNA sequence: TGTGCCAGCACTCCCGGGACAGGTGATCAGCCCCAGCATTTT.

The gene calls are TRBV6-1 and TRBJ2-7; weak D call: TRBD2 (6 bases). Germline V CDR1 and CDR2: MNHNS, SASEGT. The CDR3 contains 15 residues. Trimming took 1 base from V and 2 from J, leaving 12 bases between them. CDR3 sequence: CASSEGGVLPYEQYF. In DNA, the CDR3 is TGTGCCAGCAGTGAAGGGGGGGTACTGCCCTACGAGCAGTACTTC.

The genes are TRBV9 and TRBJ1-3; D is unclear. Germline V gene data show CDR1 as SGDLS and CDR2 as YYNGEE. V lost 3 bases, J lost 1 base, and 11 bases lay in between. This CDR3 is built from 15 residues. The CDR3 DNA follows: TGTGCCAGCAGCGCAGTACCTGTATCTGGAAACACCATATATTTT. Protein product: CASSAVPVSGNTIYF.

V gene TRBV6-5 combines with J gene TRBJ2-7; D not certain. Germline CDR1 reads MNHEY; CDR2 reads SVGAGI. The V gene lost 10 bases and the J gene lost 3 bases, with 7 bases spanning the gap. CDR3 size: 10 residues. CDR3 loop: CATFSYEQYF. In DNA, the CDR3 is TGTGCCACCTTTAGCTACGAGCAGTACTTC.

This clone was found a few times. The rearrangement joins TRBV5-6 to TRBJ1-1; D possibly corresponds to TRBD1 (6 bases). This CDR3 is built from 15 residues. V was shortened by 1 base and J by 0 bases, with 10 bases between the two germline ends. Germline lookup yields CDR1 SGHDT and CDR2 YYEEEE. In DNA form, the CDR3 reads TGTGCCAGCAGCTTGACAGGGAGAATGAACACTGAAGCTTTCTTT. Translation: CASSLTGRMNTEAFF. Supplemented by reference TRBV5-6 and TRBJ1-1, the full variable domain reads DAGVTQSPTHLIKTRGQQVTLRCSPKSGHDTVSWYQQALGQGPQFIFQYYEEEERQRGNFPDRFSGHQFPNYSSELNVNALLLGDSALYLCASSLTGRMNTEAFFGQGTRLTVV.

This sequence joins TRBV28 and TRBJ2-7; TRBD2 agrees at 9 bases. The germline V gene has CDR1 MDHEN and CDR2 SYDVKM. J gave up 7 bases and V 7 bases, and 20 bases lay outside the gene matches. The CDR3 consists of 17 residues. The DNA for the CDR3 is TGTGCCAGCATCACTTTCTACCGGCGGGAGGGCCGGGGGGAGCAGTACTTC. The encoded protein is CASITFYRREGRGEQYF.

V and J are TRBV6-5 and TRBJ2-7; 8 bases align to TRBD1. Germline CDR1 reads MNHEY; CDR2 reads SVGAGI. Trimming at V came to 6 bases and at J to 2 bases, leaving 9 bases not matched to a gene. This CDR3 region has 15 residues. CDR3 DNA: TGTGCCAGCAGCCTTTTGACAGGGGTAACCTACGAGCAGTACTTC. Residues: CASSLLTGVTYEQYF.

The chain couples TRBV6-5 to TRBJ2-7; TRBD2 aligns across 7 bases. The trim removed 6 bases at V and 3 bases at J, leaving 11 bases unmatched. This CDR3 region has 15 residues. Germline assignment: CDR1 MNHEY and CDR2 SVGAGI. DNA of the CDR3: TGTGCCAGCAGACAATCCCCGGGGGGTGTCTACGAGCAGTACTTC. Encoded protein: CASRQSPGGVYEQYF.

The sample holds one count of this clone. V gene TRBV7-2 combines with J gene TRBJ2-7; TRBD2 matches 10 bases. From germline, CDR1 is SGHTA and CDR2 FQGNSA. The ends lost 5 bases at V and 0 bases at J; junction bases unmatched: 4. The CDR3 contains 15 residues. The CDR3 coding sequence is TGTGCCAGCAGCACCGGGACTAGCGTCTCCTACGAGCAGTACTTC. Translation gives CASSTGTSVSYEQYF.